The rows below give T cell receptor beta chains drawn from one sample of a study of T-cell reconstitution after alpha-beta-depleted transplantation in children. TCRdb reprocessed the PCR reads with MiXCR, giving one entry per CDR3 protein. The top ten hold 7% to 9.5% of the sample, which has 250,000 to 300,000 distinct CDR3 sequences, over 9% seen once. This specimen consisted of PBMCs, obtained before TCRalphabeta/CD19-depleted stem cell transplant. Receptor source: a boy under two years old with acute myeloid leukemia, due to receive a stem cell transplant. The CDR3 runs from the conserved cysteine through the conserved F or W. The D gene is left open where the match is weak. Expanded clones are given a class, and other clones once, few, many or no size at all.

d_gene	j_gene	abundance	v_gene	CDR3aa	CDR3nt
TRBD1	TRBJ2-7	many	TRBV6-2/TRBV6-3	CASTQGQGGRYEQYF	TGTGCCAGCACCCAGGGACAAGGGGGCAGGTACGAGCAGTACTTC
TRBD1	TRBJ2-7	many	TRBV7-2	CASSTGESYEQYF	TGTGCCAGCAGCACAGGGGAGTCCTACGAGCAGTACTTC
.	TRBJ1-2	many	TRBV19	CASSPQGEGGYTF	TGTGCCAGTAGCCCACAGGGAGAAGGTGGCTACACCTTC
.	TRBJ2-4	.	TRBV12-3/TRBV12-4	CASSPGTIGGENIQYF	TGTGCCAGCAGCCCGGGCACCATCGGTGGGGAAAACATTCAGTACTTC
TRBD2	TRBJ2-3	many	TRBV4-3	CASSQDSGRGDTQYF	TGCGCCAGCAGCCAAGACAGCGGGAGAGGAGATACGCAGTATTTT
.	TRBJ2-2	many	TRBV7-3	CASSFPGQGGAGELFF	TGTGCCAGCAGCTTCCCCGGGCAGGGTGGGGCCGGGGAGCTGTTTTTT
.	TRBJ2-3	many	TRBV12-3/TRBV12-4	CATLRAGDRTDTQYF	TGTGCCACCCTGAGGGCGGGAGACAGGACAGATACGCAGTATTTT
.	TRBJ1-1	many	TRBV2	CASRRKPTPTEAFF	TGTGCCAGCAGAAGAAAACCGACCCCCACTGAAGCTTTCTTT
TRBD2	TRBJ2-7	many	TRBV11-2	CASSRLWTSGTRNEQYF	TGTGCCAGCAGTCGTCTATGGACTAGCGGGACCCGTAACGAGCAGTACTTC
.	TRBJ1-2	few	TRBV7-2	CASSLSGAANYGYTF	TGTGCCAGCAGCTTATCGGGAGCAGCTAACTATGGCTACACCTTC
.	TRBJ2-3	many	TRBV5-1	CATSQKGPGPRDTDTQYF	TGCGCCACCAGCCAAAAGGGGCCAGGGCCTAGGGACACAGATACGCAGTATTTT
TRBD2	TRBJ2-5	many	TRBV9	CASSAAGGGETQYF	TGTGCCAGCAGCGCCGCGGGAGGAGGGGAGACCCAGTACTTC
TRBD1	TRBJ2-3	many	TRBV11-2	CASSPWTGAGGTQYF	TGTGCCAGCAGCCCATGGACAGGGGCTGGCGGTACGCAGTATTTT
.	TRBJ2-4	many	TRBV23-1	CASSHRARGVAKNIQYF	TGCGCCAGCAGTCACCGCGCAAGGGGGGTAGCCAAAAACATTCAGTACTTC
.	TRBJ1-1	many	TRBV11-2	CASSVGENTEAFF	TGTGCCAGCAGCGTAGGAGAGAACACTGAAGCTTTCTTT
.	TRBJ2-5	many	TRBV12-3/TRBV12-4	CASSYGRGGHQETQYF	TGTGCCAGCAGTTACGGACGGGGAGGACACCAAGAGACCCAGTACTTC
.	TRBJ2-3	many	TRBV29-1	CSITGYIADTQYF	TGCAGCATCACGGGGTATATCGCAGATACGCAGTATTTT
TRBD1	TRBJ1-2	few	TRBV10-3	CATGQGYGYTF	TGTGCCACGGGACAGGGCTATGGCTACACCTTC
.	TRBJ1-5	many	TRBV7-2	CASSLSRNQPQHF	TGTGCCAGCAGCTTAAGTCGGAATCAGCCCCAGCATTTT
TRBD2	TRBJ2-1	many	TRBV9	CASSVAGGFEQFF	TGTGCCAGCAGCGTAGCGGGAGGTTTTGAGCAGTTCTTC
TRBD1	TRBJ2-1	once	TRBV7-2	CASSFPGQGELNNEQFF	TGTGCCAGCAGCTTTCCGGGACAGGGGGAATTAAACAATGAGCAGTTCTTC
.	TRBJ2-7	few	TRBV28	CASTYLRQERVYEQYF	TGTGCCAGCACCTACCTCCGACAGGAACGCGTCTACGAGCAGTACTTC
.	TRBJ2-5	many	TRBV20-1	CSASPQETQYF	TGCAGTGCTAGTCCTCAAGAGACCCAGTACTTC
.	TRBJ2-1	many	TRBV9	CASGRVSYNEQFF	TGTGCCAGCGGGCGGGTCTCCTACAATGAGCAGTTCTTC
.	TRBJ1-4	many	TRBV9	CASSKEQTGPEKLFF	TGTGCCAGCAGCAAAGAGCAAACAGGGCCTGAAAAACTGTTTTTT
TRBD1	TRBJ2-5	many	TRBV5-1	CASSVGTGKETQYF	TGCGCCAGCAGCGTTGGGACAGGGAAAGAGACCCAGTACTTC
.	TRBJ2-6	few	TRBV13	CASSSRFYSGANVLTF	TGTGCCAGCAGCTCTAGGTTTTACTCTGGGGCCAACGTCCTGACTTTC
TRBD2	TRBJ2-3	.	TRBV5-1	CASSSVPGEGTDTQYF	TGCGCCAGCAGCTCCGTGCCGGGGGAGGGGACAGATACGCAGTATTTT
TRBD2	TRBJ2-3	many	TRBV7-3	CASSPQTSRRGLDAQYF	TGTGCCAGCAGCCCCCAGACTAGCCGGCGAGGTCTAGATGCGCAGTATTTT
.	TRBJ2-6	many	TRBV20-1	CSATPDAGANVLTF	TGCAGTGCTACCCCCGACGCTGGGGCCAACGTCCTGACTTTC
.	TRBJ1-2	.	TRBV20-1	CSAGDWGREYGYTF	TGCAGTGCGGGGGATTGGGGGAGAGAGTATGGCTACACCTTC
TRBD2	TRBJ2-3	many	TRBV20-1	CSASGGATDTQYF	TGCAGTGCTAGCGGGGGGGCCACAGATACGCAGTATTTT
TRBD1	TRBJ2-5	many	TRBV5-1	CASFARDRGQETQYF	TGCGCCAGCTTCGCCAGGGACAGGGGACAAGAGACCCAGTACTTC
TRBD2	TRBJ2-3	many	TRBV20-1	CSARGLAGLTDTQYF	TGCAGTGCTAGGGGACTAGCGGGACTCACAGATACGCAGTATTTT
.	TRBJ1-1	.	TRBV5-1	CAGSLWDRLSEAFF	TGCGCCGGCAGCTTATGGGACCGTCTGAGTGAAGCTTTCTTT
.	TRBJ1-2	many	TRBV21-1	CASSKALPRGADYGYTF	TGTGCCAGCAGCAAAGCGCTGCCCCGAGGGGCGGACTATGGCTACACCTTC
.	TRBJ2-7	.	TRBV18	CASSPPGAGYEQYF	TGTGCCAGCTCACCACCGGGCGCAGGCTACGAGCAGTACTTC
.	TRBJ2-2	many	TRBV4-2	CASSQDFGVGHTGELFF	TGTGCCAGCAGCCAAGATTTTGGGGTAGGCCACACCGGGGAGCTGTTTTTT
.	TRBJ2-1	.	TRBV7-3	CASSPTVVAGEQFF	TGTGCCAGCAGCCCCACGGTAGTGGCGGGTGAGCAGTTCTTC
.	TRBJ1-1	many	TRBV29-1	CSVGGRVLGKNTEAFF	TGCAGCGTTGGAGGCAGGGTTCTAGGGAAGAACACTGAAGCTTTCTTT
TRBD1	TRBJ2-2	many	TRBV4-3	CASSQDEGALPGELFF	TGCGCCAGCAGCCAAGATGAGGGGGCGCTCCCCGGGGAGCTGTTTTTT
.	TRBJ1-2	few	TRBV12-3/TRBV12-4	CASSFSGQTYGYTF	TGTGCCAGCAGTTTTTCCGGACAGACCTATGGCTACACCTTC
TRBD2	TRBJ2-7	.	TRBV6-1	CASSPGTSGALSYEQYF	TGTGCCAGCAGTCCCGGGACTAGCGGAGCCCTCTCCTACGAGCAGTACTTC
.	TRBJ1-1	.	TRBV28	CASSFYNGETDTEAFF	TGTGCCAGCAGTTTTTATAACGGGGAAACTGACACTGAAGCTTTCTTT
TRBD1	TRBJ2-1	.	TRBV10-3	CAISESDRSAYNEQFF	TGTGCCATCAGTGAGTCGGACAGGAGTGCCTACAATGAGCAGTTCTTC
.	TRBJ1-6	many	TRBV6-1	CASSRTTRSYNSPLHF	TGTGCCAGCAGCCGGACAACCCGCTCCTATAATTCACCCCTCCACTTT
.	TRBJ2-2	.	TRBV6-1	CASNPGLTNTGELFF	TGTGCCAGCAACCCTGGACTCACGAACACCGGGGAGCTGTTTTTT
.	TRBJ2-3	many	TRBV12-5	CASAYGTSTDTQYF	TGTGCTAGTGCGTACGGGACTAGCACAGATACGCAGTATTTT
TRBD1	TRBJ2-7	few	TRBV19	CASSKGATYEQYF	TGTGCCAGTAGTAAGGGGGCGACCTACGAGCAGTACTTC
TRBD1	TRBJ1-6	few	TRBV20-1	CSARDSGTGNSPLHF	TGCAGTGCTAGAGATTCGGGGACAGGGAATTCACCCCTCCACTTT
.	TRBJ2-3	.	TRBV5-5	CAISLGLARSPDTQYF	TGTGCCATCAGCCTGGGCTTAGCAAGGAGCCCAGATACGCAGTATTTT